Listed below are T cell receptor beta chains from one sample, sequenced in a study of T cell repertoires in cytomegalovirus infection. From the reads, TCRdb called clonotypes with MiXCR, one entry per CDR3 protein. The sample contains 250,000 to 300,000 distinct CDR3 sequences, 15% to 20% of which appear only once. The sample taken for sequencing was CD8+ T cells from PBMCs. The receptor set was obtained from a human donor in good health (CMV status not recorded). Some clones in this sample may be carry-over from other donors' samples. Both conserved end residues are part of each CDR3. Each record gives: CDR3 DNA, CDR3 protein, V gene, D gene, clone size, CDR3 length, J gene. The D gene is left open where the match is weak. Clone size is shown for a subset of rows, as once, few, many or a class of expanded clone.

TGTGCCAGCAGATCTGACAGTTGGCCCCAACAGCCCCAGCATTTT | CASRSDSWPQQPQHF | TRBV28 | - | once | 15 | TRBJ1-5
TGTGCCAGCAGTTTACTTGGCAGGGGACAAGAGACCCAGTACTTC | CASSLLGRGQETQYF | TRBV27 | - | - | 15 | TRBJ2-5
TGCAGCGTTGCCACAGGGAATAGCAATCAGCCCCAGCATTTT | CSVATGNSNQPQHF | TRBV29-1 | - | many | 14 | TRBJ1-5
TGTGCCAGCAGTTCCCTGGGGGCGGGGGAGACCCAGTACTTC | CASSSLGAGETQYF | TRBV28 | - | few | 14 | TRBJ2-5
TGTGCCAGCAGCTTAGGCAGGGCAGGCTACGAGCAGTACTTC | CASSLGRAGYEQYF | TRBV7-6 | - | - | 14 | TRBJ2-7
TGTGCCAGCAGTTACGCACGATACGAGAGGAACACTGAAGCTTTCTTT | CASSYARYERNTEAFF | TRBV6-2/TRBV6-3 | - | few | 16 | TRBJ1-1
TGTGCCAGCAGCGGGGAGTTAGCGGGGAGTCGCAATGAGCAGTTCTTC | CASSGELAGSRNEQFF | TRBV7-6 | TRBD2 | - | 16 | TRBJ2-1
TGTGCCAGCACCCTATGGCCCACAGATACGCAGTATTTT | CASTLWPTDTQYF | TRBV2 | - | - | 13 | TRBJ2-3
TGTGCCATCAGTGAGGGGCAGGAGGACTCCTACAATGAGCAGTTCTTC | CAISEGQEDSYNEQFF | TRBV10-3 | - | many | 16 | TRBJ2-1
TGTGCCAGCAAGGGGAGGACAGTAACCTACGAGCAGTACTTC | CASKGRTVTYEQYF | TRBV6-6 | - | once | 14 | TRBJ2-7
TGTGCCAGCAGCCCGGGGTGGGACACTGAAGCTTTCTTT | CASSPGWDTEAFF | TRBV11-1 | - | many | 13 | TRBJ1-1
TGCGCCAGCAGCCAAGAGCGTAGTCAGCCCCAGCATTTT | CASSQERSQPQHF | TRBV4-1 | - | - | 13 | TRBJ1-5
TGCGCCAGCAGCCAAGCGACAGGGGGCCAGGAGCAGTTCTTC | CASSQATGGQEQFF | TRBV4-1 | TRBD1 | few | 14 | TRBJ2-1
TGTGCCAGCAGCTTGGGGGGCCTCAATCAGCCCCAGCATTTT | CASSLGGLNQPQHF | TRBV7-9 | - | many | 14 | TRBJ1-5
TGTGCCAGTAGTATGATCGATGATAGCAATCAGCCCCAGCATTTT | CASSMIDDSNQPQHF | TRBV19 | - | few | 15 | TRBJ1-5
TGTGCCAGCAGCTTAGCCGAGGACGGTGAGCAGTTCTTC | CASSLAEDGEQFF | TRBV7-6 | - | - | 13 | TRBJ2-1
TGTGCCAGCAGTTATAGTCCCCGTGCAACTAATGAGCAGTTCTTC | CASSYSPRATNEQFF | TRBV6-8 | - | few | 15 | TRBJ2-1
TGTGCCAGCATCCTGGGGAACACTGAAGCTTTCTTT | CASILGNTEAFF | TRBV5-5 | - | - | 12 | TRBJ1-1
TGTGCCAGCAGCTTGCGAACTGAAGCTTTCTTT | CASSLRTEAFF | TRBV5-4 | - | - | 11 | TRBJ1-1
TGTGCCAGCAGTTTGAAAGGATCTTATGTGGACACTGAAGCTTTCTTT | CASSLKGSYVDTEAFF | TRBV28 | - | - | 16 | TRBJ1-1
TGTGCCAGCACCAGCCTCCAGGGAGATGCCGAAAAACTGTTTTTT | CASTSLQGDAEKLFF | TRBV6-2/TRBV6-3 | - | many | 15 | TRBJ1-4
TGTGCCAGCAGAGATCCGGGACAGGGGCCCAACTATGGCTACACCTTC | CASRDPGQGPNYGYTF | TRBV7-9 | TRBD1 | many | 16 | TRBJ1-2
TGTGCCAGCAGTTTATGGAGCGGTGGCAATCAGCCCCAGCATTTT | CASSLWSGGNQPQHF | TRBV28 | - | many | 15 | TRBJ1-5
TGTGCCACCGGGAGCGGGGGGGCAACAGATACGCAGTATTTT | CATGSGGATDTQYF | TRBV2 | TRBD2 | few | 14 | TRBJ2-3
TGTGCCAGTAGTACGATCCGAGCGGGGGCGAACTACAATGAGCAGTTCTTC | CASSTIRAGANYNEQFF | TRBV19 | TRBD2 | - | 17 | TRBJ2-1
TGTGCCAGCAGCCCCAGGATCTACGAGCAGTACTTC | CASSPRIYEQYF | TRBV12-3/TRBV12-4 | - | many | 12 | TRBJ2-7
TGTGCCAGCTCACCCCGGGACAGGGGGCATGGTGAGCAGTTCTTC | CASSPRDRGHGEQFF | TRBV18 | TRBD1 | few | 15 | TRBJ2-1
TGTGCCAGCAGTTCTGGGGGCATCGAGCAGTACTTC | CASSSGGIEQYF | TRBV28 | - | few | 12 | TRBJ2-7
TGTGCCAGCAGCCCCCGGAAAAATGAGCAGTTCTTC | CASSPRKNEQFF | TRBV7-8 | - | few | 12 | TRBJ2-1
TGTGCCAGCAGTGATTTTTCCGCCTCCTACGAGCAGTACTTC | CASSDFSASYEQYF | TRBV25-1 | - | many | 14 | TRBJ2-7
TGTGCCAGCAGCTTAGCCCTGAACTACGAGCAGTACTTC | CASSLALNYEQYF | TRBV7-8 | - | many | 13 | TRBJ2-7
TGTGCCAGCAGCTTAGTCCCGGGAAAGAGCTCCTACGAGCAGTACTTC | CASSLVPGKSSYEQYF | TRBV11-2 | - | many | 16 | TRBJ2-7
TGTGCCAGCAGCCCGGACCGCGAAAAACTGTTTTTT | CASSPDREKLFF | TRBV3-1 | - | few | 12 | TRBJ1-4
TGTGCCAGCAGGGAGATTGGGGGCTACGAGCAGTACTTC | CASREIGGYEQYF | TRBV6-1 | - | few | 13 | TRBJ2-7
TGTGCCACCAGTCGGGACCGCGGTTCGGGTGGCTACACCTTC | CATSRDRGSGGYTF | TRBV15 | - | - | 14 | TRBJ1-2
TGTGCCAGCAGCCAAGGGCTGATGAACACTGAAGCTTTCTTT | CASSQGLMNTEAFF | TRBV4-2 | - | many | 14 | TRBJ1-1
TGTGCCAGCAGCAAAAGCGGGACTCACAATGAGCAGTTCTTC | CASSKSGTHNEQFF | TRBV7-8 | TRBD2 | many | 14 | TRBJ2-1
TGCGCCAGCAGCCGCCGGGGGGAAACCTACGAGCAGTACTTC | CASSRRGETYEQYF | TRBV5-1 | TRBD2 | few | 14 | TRBJ2-7
TGTGCCAGTACCACGGCGTGGGGGGACAGGGTCTATGGCTACACCTTC | CASTTAWGDRVYGYTF | TRBV19 | TRBD1 | - | 16 | TRBJ1-2
TGTGCCAGCAGCCAAGATAGTGTAGGGGGGGCCTATGTCTACAACACCGGGGAGCTGTTTTTT | CASSQDSVGGAYVYNTGELFF | TRBV4-2 | - | - | 21 | TRBJ2-2
TGCAGCGCCCAATCGACAGCCCCGTTTTCCTACGAGCAGTACTTC | CSAQSTAPFSYEQYF | TRBV20-1 | - | - | 15 | TRBJ2-7
TGCAGTGCCTCGAGGGGGACAGGGGAGGCATCACCCCTCCACTTT | CSASRGTGEASPLHF | TRBV20-1 | TRBD1 | - | 15 | TRBJ1-6
TGTGCCAGCAGCTTACTGGGCAGGGAGGGATTTCAGCCCCAGCATTTT | CASSLLGREGFQPQHF | TRBV7-8 | - | many | 16 | TRBJ1-5
TGTGCCAGCAGTTTTGTGGGGGAGAACACCGGGGAGCTGTTTTTT | CASSFVGENTGELFF | TRBV27 | - | many | 15 | TRBJ2-2
TGTGCCAGCAGCCAAGAACCGGCAGGACTATCAACAGATACGCAGTATTTT | CASSQEPAGLSTDTQYF | TRBV14 | - | many | 17 | TRBJ2-3
TGTGCCAGCAGTTTACTCAAGGGGGAGCACACAGATACGCAGTATTTT | CASSLLKGEHTDTQYF | TRBV27 | - | few | 16 | TRBJ2-3
TGCGCCAGCAGGCCCGGGACAGGGTCCTACAATGAGCAGTTCTTC | CASRPGTGSYNEQFF | TRBV4-1 | TRBD1 | - | 15 | TRBJ2-1